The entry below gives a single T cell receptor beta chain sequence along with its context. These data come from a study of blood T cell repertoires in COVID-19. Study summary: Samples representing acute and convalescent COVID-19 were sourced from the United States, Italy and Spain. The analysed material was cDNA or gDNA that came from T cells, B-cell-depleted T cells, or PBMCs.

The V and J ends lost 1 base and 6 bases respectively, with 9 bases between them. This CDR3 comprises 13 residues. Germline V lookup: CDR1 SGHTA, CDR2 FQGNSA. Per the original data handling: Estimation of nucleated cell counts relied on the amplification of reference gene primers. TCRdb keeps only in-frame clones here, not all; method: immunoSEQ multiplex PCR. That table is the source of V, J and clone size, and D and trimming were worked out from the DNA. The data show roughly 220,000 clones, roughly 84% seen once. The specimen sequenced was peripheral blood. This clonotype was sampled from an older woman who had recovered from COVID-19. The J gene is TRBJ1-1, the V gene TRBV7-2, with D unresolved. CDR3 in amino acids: CASSLEEGAEAFF. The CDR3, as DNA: TGTGCCAGCAGCTTAGAGGAGGGAGCTGAAGCTTTCTTT.